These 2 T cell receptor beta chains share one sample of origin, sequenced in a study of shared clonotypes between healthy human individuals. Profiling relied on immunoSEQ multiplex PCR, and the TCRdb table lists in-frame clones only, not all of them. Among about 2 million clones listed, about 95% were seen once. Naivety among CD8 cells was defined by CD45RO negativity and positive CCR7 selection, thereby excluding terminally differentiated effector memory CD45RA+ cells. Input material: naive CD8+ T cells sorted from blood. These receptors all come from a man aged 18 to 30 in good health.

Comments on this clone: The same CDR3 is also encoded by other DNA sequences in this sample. The CDR3 DNA is TGTGCCACCAGCCTGACAGAGAACACCGGGGAGCTGTTTTTT. It encodes CATSLTENTGELFF. The chain is built from TRBV15 and TRBJ2-2, with D perhaps matching TRBD1 (5 bases). Trimming shortened V by 5 bases and J by 1 base, and 8 bases separated the two germline ends. CDR3 length: 14 residues. Looked up from germline, CDR1 is LNHNV and CDR2 is YYDKDF (reference sequence).

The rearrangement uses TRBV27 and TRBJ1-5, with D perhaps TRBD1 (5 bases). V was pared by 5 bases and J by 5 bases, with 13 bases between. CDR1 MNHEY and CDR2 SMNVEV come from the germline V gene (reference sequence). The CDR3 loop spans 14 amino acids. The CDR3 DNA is TGTGCCAGCAGTACCCAGGGTCATCATCAGCCCCAGCATTTT. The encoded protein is CASSTQGHHQPQHF.